The TCR beta chain described here comes from a study of blood T cell repertoires in COVID-19. Some clones are missing from TCRdb's copy, which holds only in-frame ones; the method was immunoSEQ multiplex PCR. The table shows about 47,000 clones, with about 85% occurring only once. A single count supports this clone. The CDR3 covers 16 residues. The germline V gene has CDR1 MNHEY and CDR2 SMNVEV (reference sequence). J gave up 5 bases and V 5 bases, and 14 bases lay outside the gene matches. This receptor was identified in a man in his 70s with active COVID-19. Sequencing was carried out using peripheral blood. V gene TRBV27 combines with J gene TRBJ2-5; 7 bases match TRBD1. CDR3 in DNA: TGTGCCAGCAGTGGACCCCGACAGGGCGTCGGGGAGACCCAGTACTTC. Residues: CASSGPRQGVGETQYF.